This T cell receptor (beta chain) was recorded in a study of regulatory dendritic cells for organ transplantation. Study-wide points: Memory CD8+ clonal expansion seemed more limited with regulatory than mature dendritic cells.

The repertoire was sequenced with immunoSEQ multiplex PCR; TCRdb's copy has only in-frame clones and lacks some. This sample has 9,000 to 13,000 clones; roughly 70% occur once, and the top ten carry about 19%. With regard to this clone: Its antigen is unknown.

Germline CDR1 SGHNT, CDR2 YYREEE (reference sequence). The CDR3 sequence is 15 residues long. V shed 4 bases, J shed 2 bases, and the junction held 7 bases outside the gene matches. This chain links TRBV5-4 with TRBJ2-7; 9 bases map to TRBD1. Sequencing was done on a sample of memory CD8+ T cells from blood. Documented subset: CD45RO+ memory T cells. The clonotype was recovered from a human donor in good health. The CDR3 region is CASSLGTGKPYEQYF. CDR3 nucleotide sequence: TGTGCCAGCAGCCTCGGGACAGGGAAACCCTACGAGCAGTACTTC.